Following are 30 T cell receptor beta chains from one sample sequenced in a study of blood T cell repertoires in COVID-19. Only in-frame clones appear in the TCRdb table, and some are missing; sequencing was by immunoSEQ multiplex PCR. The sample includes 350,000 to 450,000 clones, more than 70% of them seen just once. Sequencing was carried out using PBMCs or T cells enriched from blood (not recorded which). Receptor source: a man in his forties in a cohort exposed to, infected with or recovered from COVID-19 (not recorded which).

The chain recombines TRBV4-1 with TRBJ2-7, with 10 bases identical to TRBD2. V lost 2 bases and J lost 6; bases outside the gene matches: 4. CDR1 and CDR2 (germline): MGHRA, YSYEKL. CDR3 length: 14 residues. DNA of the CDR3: TGCGCCAGCAGCCAACAGCGGGAGGGCCGCGAGCAGTACTTC. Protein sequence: CASSQQREGREQYF.

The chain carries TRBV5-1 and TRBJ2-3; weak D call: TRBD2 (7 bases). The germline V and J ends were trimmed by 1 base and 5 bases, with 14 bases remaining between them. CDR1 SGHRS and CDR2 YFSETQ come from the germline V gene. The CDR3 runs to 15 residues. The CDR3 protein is CASSLMVGGQDTQYF. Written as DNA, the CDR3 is TGCGCCAGCAGCTTGATGGTGGGGGGGCAAGATACGCAGTATTTT.

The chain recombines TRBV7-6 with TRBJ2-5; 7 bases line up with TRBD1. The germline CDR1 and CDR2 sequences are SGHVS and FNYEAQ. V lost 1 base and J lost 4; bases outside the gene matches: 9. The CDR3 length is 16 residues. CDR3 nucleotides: TGTGCCAGCAGCTTAGTGTACAGGGGCGGAGGAGAGACCCAGTACTTC. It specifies CASSLVYRGGGETQYF.

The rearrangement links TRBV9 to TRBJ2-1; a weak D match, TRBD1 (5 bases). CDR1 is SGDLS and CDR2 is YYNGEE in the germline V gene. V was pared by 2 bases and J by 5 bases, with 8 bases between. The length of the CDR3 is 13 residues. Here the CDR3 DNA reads TGTGCCAGCAGCGTGCCAGGGAACAATGAGCAGTTCTTC. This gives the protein CASSVPGNNEQFF. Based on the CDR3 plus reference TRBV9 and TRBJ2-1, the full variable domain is DSGVTQTPKHLITATGQRVTLRCSPRSGDLSVYWYQQSLDQGLQFLIQYYNGEERAKGNILERFSAQQFPDLHSELNLSSLELGDSALYFCASSVPGNNEQFFGPGTRLTVL.

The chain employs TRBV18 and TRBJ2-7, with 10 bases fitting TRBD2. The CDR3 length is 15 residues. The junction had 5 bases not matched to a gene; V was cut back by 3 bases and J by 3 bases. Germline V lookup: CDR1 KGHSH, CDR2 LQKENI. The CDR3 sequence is CASSPGLAEGYEQYF. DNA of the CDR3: TGTGCCAGCTCACCTGGACTAGCGGAGGGCTACGAGCAGTACTTC.

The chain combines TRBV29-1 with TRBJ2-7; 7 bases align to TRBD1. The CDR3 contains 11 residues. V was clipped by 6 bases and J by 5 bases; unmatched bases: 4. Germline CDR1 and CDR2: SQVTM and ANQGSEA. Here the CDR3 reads CSVGTGDEQYF. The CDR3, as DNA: TGCAGCGTGGGAACAGGGGACGAGCAGTACTTC.

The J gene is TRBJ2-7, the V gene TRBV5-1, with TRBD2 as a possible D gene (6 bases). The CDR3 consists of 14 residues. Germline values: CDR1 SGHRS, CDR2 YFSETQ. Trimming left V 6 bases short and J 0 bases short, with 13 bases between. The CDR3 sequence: CASKLSGPSYEQYF. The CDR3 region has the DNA TGCGCCAGCAAGCTCAGCGGGCCCTCCTACGAGCAGTACTTC.

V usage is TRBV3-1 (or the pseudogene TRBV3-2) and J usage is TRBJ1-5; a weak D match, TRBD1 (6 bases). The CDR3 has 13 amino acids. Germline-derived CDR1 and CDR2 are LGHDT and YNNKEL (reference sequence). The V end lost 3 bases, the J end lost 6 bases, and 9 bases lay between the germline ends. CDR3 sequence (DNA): TGTGCCAGCAGCCAGATGACAGGTCAGCCCCAGCATTTT. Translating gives CASSQMTGQPQHF.

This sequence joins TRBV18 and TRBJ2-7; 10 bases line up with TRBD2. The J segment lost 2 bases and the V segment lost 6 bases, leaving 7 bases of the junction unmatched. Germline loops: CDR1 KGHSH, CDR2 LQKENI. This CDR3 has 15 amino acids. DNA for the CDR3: TGTGCCAGCTCGAGGCAAGCGGGAGGGCCCTACGAGCAGTACTTC. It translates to CASSRQAGGPYEQYF. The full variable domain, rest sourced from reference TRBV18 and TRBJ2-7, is NAGVMQNPRHLVRRRGQEARLRCSPMKGHSHVYWYRQLPEEGLKFMVYLQKENIIDESGMPKERFSAEFPKEGPSILRIQQVVRGDSAAYFCASSRQAGGPYEQYFGPGTRLTVT.

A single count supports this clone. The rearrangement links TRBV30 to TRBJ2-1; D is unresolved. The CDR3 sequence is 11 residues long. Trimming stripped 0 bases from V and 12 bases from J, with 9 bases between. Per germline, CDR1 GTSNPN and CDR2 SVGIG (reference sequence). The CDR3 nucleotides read TGTGCCTGGAGTGTAAAAGCTGCGCAGTTCTTC. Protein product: CAWSVKAAQFF.

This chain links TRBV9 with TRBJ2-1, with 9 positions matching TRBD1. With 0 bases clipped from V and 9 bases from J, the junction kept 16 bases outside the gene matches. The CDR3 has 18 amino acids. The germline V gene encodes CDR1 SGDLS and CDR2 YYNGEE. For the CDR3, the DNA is TGTGCCAGCAGCGTAGGCCTTGGAAGGGACAGGGTTGCTGGTGAGCAGTTCTTC. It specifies CASSVGLGRDRVAGEQFF.

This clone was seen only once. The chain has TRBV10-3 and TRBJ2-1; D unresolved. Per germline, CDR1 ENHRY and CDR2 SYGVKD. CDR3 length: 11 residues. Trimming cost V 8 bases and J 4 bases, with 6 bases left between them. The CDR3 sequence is CAIRTYNEQFF. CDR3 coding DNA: TGTGCCATCCGCACTTACAATGAGCAGTTCTTC.

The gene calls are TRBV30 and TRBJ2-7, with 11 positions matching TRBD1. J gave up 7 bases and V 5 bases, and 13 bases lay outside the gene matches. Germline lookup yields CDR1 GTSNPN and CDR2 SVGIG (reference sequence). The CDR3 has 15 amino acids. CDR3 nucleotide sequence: TGTGCCTGGGTCGGATGGGGACAGGGGGATGGTGAGCAGTACTTC. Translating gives CAWVGWGQGDGEQYF. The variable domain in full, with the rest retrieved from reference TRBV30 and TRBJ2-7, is SQTIHQWPATLVQPVGSPLSLECTVEGTSNPNLYWYRQAAGRGLQLLFYSVGIGQISSEVPQNLSASRPQDRQFILSSKKLLLSDSGFYLCAWVGWGQGDGEQYFGPGTRLTVT.

CDR3 in amino acids: CASSEARQGAAEQYF. CDR3 nucleotides: TGTGCCAGCAGTGAAGCTAGGCAGGGGGCTGCCGAGCAGTACTTC. This sequence joins TRBV2 and TRBJ2-7, with 8 bases lining up with TRBD1. Germline CDR1 is SNHLY and CDR2 is FYNNEI. The CDR3 loop spans 15 amino acids. V lost 0 bases and J lost 6; bases outside the gene matches: 7.

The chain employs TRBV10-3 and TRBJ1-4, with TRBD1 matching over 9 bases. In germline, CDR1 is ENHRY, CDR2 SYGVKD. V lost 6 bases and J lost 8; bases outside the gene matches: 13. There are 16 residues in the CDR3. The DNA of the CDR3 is TGTGCCATCAGGGACCCGGACAGGGGCGCCGAGGAAAAACTGTTTTTT. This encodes CAIRDPDRGAEEKLFF.

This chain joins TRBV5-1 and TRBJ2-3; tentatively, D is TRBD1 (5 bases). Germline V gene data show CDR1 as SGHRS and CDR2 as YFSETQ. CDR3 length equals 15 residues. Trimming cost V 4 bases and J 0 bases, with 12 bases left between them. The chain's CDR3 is CASSQGRGSTDTQYF. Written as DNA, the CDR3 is TGCGCCAGCAGCCAGGGAAGGGGTAGCACAGATACGCAGTATTTT.

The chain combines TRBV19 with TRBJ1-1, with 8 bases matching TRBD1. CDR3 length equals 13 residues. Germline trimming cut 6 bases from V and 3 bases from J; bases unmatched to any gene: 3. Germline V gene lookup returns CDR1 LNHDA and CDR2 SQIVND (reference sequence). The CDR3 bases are TGTGCCAGTAGAGGGACAGGATACACTGAAGCTTTCTTT. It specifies CASRGTGYTEAFF. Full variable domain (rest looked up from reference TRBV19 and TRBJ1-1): DGGITQSPKYLFRKEGQNVTLSCEQNLNHDAMYWYRQDPGQGLRLIYYSQIVNDFQKGDIAEGYSVSREKKESFPLTVTSAQKNPTAFYLCASRGTGYTEAFFGQGTRLTVV.

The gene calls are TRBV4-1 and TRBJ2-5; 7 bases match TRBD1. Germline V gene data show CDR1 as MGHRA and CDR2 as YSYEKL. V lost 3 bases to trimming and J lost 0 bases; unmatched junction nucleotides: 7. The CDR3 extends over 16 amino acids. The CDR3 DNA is TGCGCCAGCAGCCAGTCGGGACAGATGTACCAAGAGACCCAGTACTTC. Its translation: CASSQSGQMYQETQYF.

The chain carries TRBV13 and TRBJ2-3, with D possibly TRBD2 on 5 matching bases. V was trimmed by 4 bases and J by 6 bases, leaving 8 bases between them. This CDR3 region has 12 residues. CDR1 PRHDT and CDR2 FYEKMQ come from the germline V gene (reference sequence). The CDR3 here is CASSSWRDTQYF. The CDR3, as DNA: TGTGCCAGCAGCTCCTGGAGGGATACGCAGTATTTT.

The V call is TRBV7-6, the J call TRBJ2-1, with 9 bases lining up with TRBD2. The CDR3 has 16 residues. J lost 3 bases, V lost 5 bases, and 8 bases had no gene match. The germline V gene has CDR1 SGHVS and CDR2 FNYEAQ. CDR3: CASSPGYSGGYNEQFF. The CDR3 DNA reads TGTGCCAGCAGCCCCGGTTATAGCGGGGGCTACAATGAGCAGTTCTTC.

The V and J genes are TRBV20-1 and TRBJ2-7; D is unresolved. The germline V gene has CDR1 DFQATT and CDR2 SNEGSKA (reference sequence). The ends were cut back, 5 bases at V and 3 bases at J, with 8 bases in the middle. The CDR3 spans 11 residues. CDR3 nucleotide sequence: TGCAGTGCTTCCACAGACTACGAGCAGTACTTC. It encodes CSASTDYEQYF.

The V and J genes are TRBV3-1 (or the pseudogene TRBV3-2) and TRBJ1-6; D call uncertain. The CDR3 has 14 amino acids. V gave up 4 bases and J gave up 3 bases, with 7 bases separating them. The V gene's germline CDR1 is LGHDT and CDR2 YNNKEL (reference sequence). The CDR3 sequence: CASSLRNYNSPLHF. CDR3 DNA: TGTGCCAGCAGCCTGAGAAACTATAATTCACCCCTCCACTTT.

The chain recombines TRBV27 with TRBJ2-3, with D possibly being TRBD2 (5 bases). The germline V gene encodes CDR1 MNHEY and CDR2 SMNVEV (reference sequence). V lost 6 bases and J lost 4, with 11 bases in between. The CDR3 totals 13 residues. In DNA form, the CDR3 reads TGTGCCAGCAGCCGCACTAGATCAGATACGCAGTATTTT. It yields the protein CASSRTRSDTQYF.

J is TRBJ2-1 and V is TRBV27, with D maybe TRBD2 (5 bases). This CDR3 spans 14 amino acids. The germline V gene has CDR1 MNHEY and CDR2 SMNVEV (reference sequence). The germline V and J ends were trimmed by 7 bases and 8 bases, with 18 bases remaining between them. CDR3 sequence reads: CASTPAPSFDEQFF. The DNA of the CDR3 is TGTGCCAGCACCCCGGCACCTAGCTTCGATGAGCAGTTCTTC.

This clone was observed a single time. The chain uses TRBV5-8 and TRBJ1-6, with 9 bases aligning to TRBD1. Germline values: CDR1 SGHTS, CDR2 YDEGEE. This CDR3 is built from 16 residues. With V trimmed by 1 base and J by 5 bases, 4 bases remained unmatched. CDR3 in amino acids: CASSLNRGPNNSPLHF. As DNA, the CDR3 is TGTGCCAGCAGCTTGAACAGGGGGCCAAATAATTCACCCCTCCACTTT.

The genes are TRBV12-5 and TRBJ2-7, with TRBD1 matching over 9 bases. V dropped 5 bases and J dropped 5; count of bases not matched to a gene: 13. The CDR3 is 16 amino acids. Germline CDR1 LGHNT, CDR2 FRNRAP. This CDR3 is CASGPRSGTGPHEQYF. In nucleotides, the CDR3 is TGTGCTAGTGGTCCTCGATCCGGGACAGGGCCCCACGAGCAGTACTTC. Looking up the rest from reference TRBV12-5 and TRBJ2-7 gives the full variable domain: DARVTQTPRHKVTEMGQEVTMRCQPILGHNTVFWYRQTMMQGLELLAYFRNRAPLDDSGMPKDRFSAEMPDATLATLKIQPSEPRDSAVYFCASGPRSGTGPHEQYFGPGTRLTVT.

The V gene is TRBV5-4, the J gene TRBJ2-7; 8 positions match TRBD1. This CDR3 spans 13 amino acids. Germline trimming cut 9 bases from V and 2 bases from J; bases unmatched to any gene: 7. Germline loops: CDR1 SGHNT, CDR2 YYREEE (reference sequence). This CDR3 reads CATTDRGTYEQYF. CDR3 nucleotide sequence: TGTGCCACCACCGACAGGGGAACCTACGAGCAGTACTTC. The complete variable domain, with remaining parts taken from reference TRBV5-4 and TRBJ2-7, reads ETGVTQSPTHLIKTRGQQVTLRCSSQSGHNTVSWYQQALGQGPQFIFQYYREEENGRGNFPPRFSGLQFPNYSSELNVNALELDDSALYLCATTDRGTYEQYFGPGTRLTVT.

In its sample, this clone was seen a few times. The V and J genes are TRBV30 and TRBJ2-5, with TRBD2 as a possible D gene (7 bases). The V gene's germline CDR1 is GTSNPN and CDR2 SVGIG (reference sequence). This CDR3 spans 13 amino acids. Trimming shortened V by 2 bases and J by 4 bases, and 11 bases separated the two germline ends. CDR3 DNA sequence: TGTGCCTGGAGTATCGGGGGGCGAGAGACCCAGTACTTC. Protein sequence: CAWSIGGRETQYF.

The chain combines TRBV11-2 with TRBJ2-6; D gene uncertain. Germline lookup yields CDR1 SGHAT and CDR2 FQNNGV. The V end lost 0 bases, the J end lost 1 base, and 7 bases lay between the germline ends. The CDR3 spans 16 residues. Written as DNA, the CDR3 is TGTGCCAGCAGCTTAGATCGAACATCTGGGGCCAACGTCCTGACTTTC. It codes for CASSLDRTSGANVLTF.

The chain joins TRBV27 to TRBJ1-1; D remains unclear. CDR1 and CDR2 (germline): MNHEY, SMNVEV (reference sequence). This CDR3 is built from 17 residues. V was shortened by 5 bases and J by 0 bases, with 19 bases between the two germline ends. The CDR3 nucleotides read TGTGCCAGCAGTCGAAGTCGGGGTCGGCCCATGAACACTGAAGCTTTCTTT. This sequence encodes CASSRSRGRPMNTEAFF.